This record concerns one T cell receptor (beta chain) sequence. The CDR3 spans 15 residues. Trimming took 2 bases from V and 3 from J, leaving 14 bases between them. Germline V gene data show CDR1 as MNHNS and CDR2 as SASEGT. The entry originates in a study of blood T cell repertoires in COVID-19. TCRdb keeps only in-frame clones here, not all; method: immunoSEQ multiplex PCR. The sample lists some 140,000 clones, approximately 88% occurring once. Material: peripheral blood. The clonotype was recovered from a man in his 60s with acute or convalescent COVID-19. The rearrangement uses TRBV6-1 and TRBJ2-7; D possibly corresponds to TRBD1 (6 bases). CDR3 sequence reads: CASSEQGTVLYEQYF. CDR3 bases: TGTGCCAGCAGTGAACAGGGGACGGTTCTCTACGAGCAGTACTTC.